This T cell receptor beta chain was profiled in a study of T-cell memory formation after mild COVID-19. This clonotype has a handful of counts. Its target is not known. Study conclusions and caveats: CD4+ clones that contracted lay mainly in CM and EM; CD8+ ones lay in EMRA.

The ends were cut back, 3 bases at V and 10 bases at J, with 7 bases in the middle. Germline V gene sequence: CDR1 SGHTA, CDR2 FQGNSA. This CDR3 has 11 residues. TCRdb re-called the 5' RACE reads through MiXCR, storing one row per CDR3 protein. This sample has more than 400,000 distinct CDR3 sequences; 18% occur once, and the top ten carry 9% to 15%. The receptor was isolated from an adult woman who had mild COVID-19 (a few samples of this study predate the infection). Cell type and time point are not known. Sequencing used PBMCs or a T cell subset sorted from them (not recorded which). J is TRBJ2-1 and V is TRBV7-2, with D unresolved. Written as DNA, the CDR3 is TGTGCCAGCAGCTTGTGGGCCGAGCAGTTCTTC. It is translated as CASSLWAEQFF.